A single TCR beta chain is shown here with its context. This clone has only a few counts. Its antigen is still unknown. Per-base qualities were not stored, and no clone one base away is much larger. The method behind the library was the immunoSEQ multiplex PCR assay. Genomic DNA extraction, TRB sequencing and normalization were performed by Adaptive Biotechnologies (Seattle, WA). The paper's data handling went like this. Clonality was calculated as one minus the Shannon entropy of productive TRB sequences, normalized by log2 of unique productive sequences. KLL-specific clonotypes in tumors were found by matching TCRbeta CDR3 amino acid sequences to the sequences from the tetramer-sorted sample of each patient. TCRdb stores this immuneACCESS table with in-frame sequences only. Part of the clones is absent; in the studies checked, under half of the shortfall reflects unresolved V genes, and no reason is known for the rest. V and J calls plus clone size are reproduced from that table; the DNA served to infer D and trimming. This sample has 20,000 to 30,000 clones in its table, and nearly 90% of those were observed once. Roughly 3% of the sample is held by the ten biggest clonotypes.

The CDR3 starts with the cysteine, ends with the phenylalanine, and has 16 residues. The only DNA kept is the CDR3, 48 bases in frame from the first base. CDR1 and CDR2, per the germline V gene (reference sequence), are MNHEY and SMNVEV. The germline V and J ends show losses of 5 bases and 7 bases respectively, and no gene match explains 8 bases of the junction. The record originates from a study of tumor-infiltrating T cells and Merkel cell polyomavirus (dated 2017 in TCRdb). Context from the whole study: In Merkel cell carcinoma patients, the study examined CD8+ T cells specific for the Merkel cell polyomavirus KLL epitope. Disease stage at presentation varied among the patients, and patient follow-up lasted a median of about 2.5 years, ranging from roughly 1.1 to 6.0 years. The therapies patients received were varied and non-standardized, including chemotherapy, radiation and immunotherapies. In 14 to 15 samples, KLL-tetramer-sorted cells taken from blood or tumor-infiltrating lymphocytes underwent TRB sequencing, as did about a dozen matched whole-tumor samples. The majority of whole-tumor samples consisted of roughly 27-micron curls cut from formalin-fixed, paraffin-embedded tissue blocks. Of all the tumor samples in the study, one was a frozen nodal tumor digest and another was a flash-frozen core biopsy of a metastasis.

Robust positive staining for Merkel cell polyomavirus Large T antigen was observed by immunohistochemistry in the tumors of all patients. The study included some 13 Merkel cell carcinoma patients who had robust KLL-tetramer+ populations, above 0.04% of CD8+ T cells, in blood and/or cultured TIL. Every patient was Caucasian, and patient ages had a median of around 65 years and ranged from roughly 45 to 77 years. Lymph node tumors were analyzed for patients with unknown primaries who presented with nodal disease, or when there was not enough primary tissue. What the work shows at the level of the full study, not this receptor alone: A significant MCC-specific survival advantage (P = 0.0051) was associated with a greater number of unique KLL-specific clonotypes in tumors (about 5-120 vs 0-3). A higher intratumoral fraction of KLL-specific T cells (about 1.9-20% versus roughly 0-0.14%) was associated with significantly improved MCC-specific survival. Because only a single viral epitope was studied, T cells directed against other Merkel cell polyomavirus epitopes were not captured. The small sample size of the study (n of about twelve patients) is recognized as a limitation. KLL-specific TRB repertoires were diverse and largely private, with only one public clonotype among hundreds of unique sequences, shared by two patients.

The receptor was derived from a man aged 45-65 years with Merkel cell carcinoma. The rearrangement joined TRBV27 to TRBJ2-1, with TRBD2 identical over 13 junction bases. Sequencing was performed on lymph node tissue. The DNA reads TGTGCCAGCAGTCTCCGGACTAGCGGGAGAATGAATGAGCAGTTCTTC. This sequence encodes CASSLRTSGRMNEQFF.